The subject of this entry is one T cell receptor (beta chain). Its antigen remains unidentified. With a much larger clone just one base away, this may be a read error. Stable hyperthyroidism: no ophthalmopathy progression over 18 months of follow-up. Uncontrolled infection, other autoimmune disease, pregnancy or lactation barred patients from enrollment. Together with thyroid ultrasound, orbital computed tomography, serum thyroxine and TRAb, clinical symptoms were used for diagnoses. It was RNA transcripts that yielded the amplified TCR beta CDR3 regions. The HTBI set primed first-round TCR CDR3 RT-PCR. TCRdb reprocessed the multiplex PCR reads with MiXCR, giving one entry per CDR3 protein. This table holds approximately 560,000 distinct CDR3 sequences, about half found once. The germline V gene has CDR1 SGHVS and CDR2 FNYEAQ. The CDR3 sequence is 15 residues long. This sample stems from a study of T cells in Graves' hyperthyroidism and ophthalmopathy.

Study-wide results and limits: Ophthalmopathy was model-predicted a median approximately six months pre-onset.

Sequenced: peripheral blood or thyroid tissue (not recorded which). This clonotype was obtained from a woman between 18 and 30 years old with Graves' hyperthyroidism. V and J are TRBV7-6 and TRBJ2-7; the D gene is possibly TRBD1 (6 bases). The CDR3 bases are TGTGCCAGCAGCTTAGCGGCGGACAGCTCCTACGAGCGGTACTTC. Encoded protein: CASSLAADSSYERYF.